This T cell receptor beta chain was sequenced for a study (dated by TCRdb to the mid-2010s). Germline trimming: 4 bases from V, 7 bases from J; junction bases outside gene matches: 6. The CDR3 measures 15 amino acids from cysteine to phenylalanine. The retained sequence is limited to the CDR3, 45 bases, with the frame set at the first base. For CDR1 and CDR2, the germline V gene (reference sequence) lists DFQATT and SNEGSKA. This clonotype turned up a few times. Its antigen is unknown. Within one base of it there is no much larger clone, and no base qualities were kept. The protocol used for the library was RT-PCR. These reads were obtained on an Illumina MiSeq. TCRdb applied fastp at Q25 and MiXCR to the public reads, then kept only in-frame beta chains. For every CDR3 protein sequence, its rows merge into one entry that carries the most common genes and DNA. The sample yields about 680,000 distinct CDR3 sequences; 13% to 15% were counted once. Of the sample, 3% to 4.5% falls within the top ten clones.

The TCR originated in a female donor in good health, serving as a healthy control. Here the chain combines TRBV20-1 and TRBJ2-1, and TRBD2 matches 14 of the central bases. The sample consisted of memory CD4+ T cells from blood. The CDR3 protein sequence reads: CSATGTSGSWNEQFF. The nucleotide sequence reads TGCAGTGCTACCGGGACTAGCGGGAGTTGGAATGAGCAGTTCTTC.